This TCR beta chain comes out of a study of T cells in tuberculosis. Method: immunoSEQ multiplex PCR; TCRdb's copy keeps in-frame clones and lacks some. This table has about 49,000 clones, about 95% appearing once. Time point in this sample: new active TB diagnosis, blood taken before or within 7 days of starting treatment. This clone was picked up one time. Its antigen is unknown. General study results and limits: Samples were chosen by availability of cryopreserved specimens.

The germline CDR1 and CDR2 sequences are SGHVS and FQNEAQ. The CDR3 is made up of 17 amino acids. V lost 5 bases, J lost 4 bases, and 12 bases stayed unmatched. V usage is TRBV7-8 and J usage is TRBJ2-2, with 8 bases lining up with TRBD1. The source of this sequence is an adult with tuberculosis. The sample in question was PBMCs, obtained at tuberculosis diagnosis. The CDR3 DNA reads TGTGCCAGCAGCCACCAAGAGAGGACAGGGATCACCGGGGAGCTGTTTTTT. Translation gives CASSHQERTGITGELFF.